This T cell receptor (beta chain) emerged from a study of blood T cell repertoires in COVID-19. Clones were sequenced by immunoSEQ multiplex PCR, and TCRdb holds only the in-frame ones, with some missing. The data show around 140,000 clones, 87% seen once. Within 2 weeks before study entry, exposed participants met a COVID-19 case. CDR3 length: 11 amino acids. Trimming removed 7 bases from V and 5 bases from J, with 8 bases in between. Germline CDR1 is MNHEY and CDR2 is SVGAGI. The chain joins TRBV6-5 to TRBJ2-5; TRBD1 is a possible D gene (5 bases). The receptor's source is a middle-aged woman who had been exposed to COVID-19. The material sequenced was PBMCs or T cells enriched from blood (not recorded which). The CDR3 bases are TGTGCCAGCACACAGGCGGAGACCCAGTACTTC. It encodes CASTQAETQYF.